This TCR beta chain was documented in a study of blood T cells in healthy people across ages (dated by TCRdb to 2015 to 2017). In terms of the full investigation: In model experiments, roughly one uniquely barcoded TCR beta cDNA molecule per two T cells was captured by template switching. The study measured age-related changes in TCR beta repertoire diversity using deep sequencing normalized with unique cDNA molecular identifiers. Donors were grouped into four age groups: young (average 16 years), middle-aged (39), aged (approximately 58) and long-lived (about 90). To avoid experimental bias, donors of different ages were spread randomly across the sequencing lanes. The study analyzed two additional independent replicas of 1 million unique cDNA reads from the same blood draw for two donors, one aged 18 to 30 and one aged 80 or older.

Donors were 35 to 40 systemically healthy Caucasian individuals from Russia aged 6 to 90 years. Each donor gave 8.5 to 10 milliliters of peripheral blood, collected into EDTA-treated Vacutainer tubes. PBMCs were isolated by Ficoll-Paque density-gradient centrifugation, with at least 7 million obtained per sample. Trizol reagent was used to extract total RNA from PBMCs, with at least 5.5 micrograms per sample. For every donor, flow cytometry on a PBMC aliquot measured the percentage of naive CD45RAhigh/CD27high T cells. Library construction relied on 5' RACE. TCRdb records Illumina HiSeq 2500 as the sequencer. A second roughly 7 to 12 cycle PCR used a sample-barcoded 5' primer and a J-beta primer mix. A unique molecular identifier was introduced onto each TCR beta cDNA molecule by a template-switch 5' adaptor carrying 12 random nucleotides. Each sample yielded at least 3 million CDR3-containing paired-end reads. First-strand cDNA was synthesized from all RNA with the Mint cDNA synthesis kit, primed by a TRBC-specific oligonucleotide. All cDNA was treated with uracil-DNA glycosylase and then went through a first 18-cycle PCR with the universal primers M1SS and BC2_uni_R. Per the original workflow: Each sample was normalized by randomly selecting 1 million high-quality reads, each carrying a distinct molecular identifier. Instead of being binned into consensus sequences, reads with shared molecular identifiers were discarded. MiTCR, with a Q25 quality threshold and the strictest error-elimination algorithm, was used for CDR3 identification, clonotype clustering and error correction. A nonparametric unseen species model using Euler transformation provided a lower-bound estimate of total TCR beta diversity. The public reads were reanalyzed by TCRdb: fastp trimming at Q25, MiXCR alignment, in-frame beta chains only. Each entry merges the rows of one CDR3 protein and shows their most common DNA and genes. The authors' filters were not applied to this entry. The sample profile shows fewer than 800,000 distinct CDR3 sequences; about 21% of them were found once. Roughly 3.9% of the sample is in the top ten clones.

Regarding this clonotype: Its antigen specificity is not known. Base qualities are missing; no much larger clone stands one base away.

The CDR3 runs 14 residues from the cysteine to the phenylalanine. Just CDR3 DNA is preserved here, 42 bases in frame from base 1. The germline V gene yields KGHDR for CDR1 and SFDVKD for CDR2. V has 4 bases trimmed and J has 8 bases trimmed; junction bases matching no gene number 8. The investigation overall reported the following: Because donor CMV infection status was unknown, age-related changes in expanded clonotypes were potentially confounded. As age increased, observed TCR beta diversity per million T cells dropped in a roughly linear way, and a significant reduction was already evident by age roughly 40. Bulk unsorted PBMC profiling prevented conclusive comparison of naive and antigen-experienced compartments. Compared with the aged group, the long-lived group had more naive CD4+ T cells, fewer expanded clones and increased TCR diversity, a pattern suggesting age selection. Estimates of total diversity from one million sequenced T cells were regarded as lower bounds and underestimates. The percentage of naive T cells measured by flow cytometry correlated strongly with observed TCR beta diversity.

This TCR derives from a man between 65 and 79 years old in good health. The sequence links TRBV24-1 to TRBJ2-3; TRBD2 lines up with 7 middle nucleotides. The specimen sequenced was blood. The CDR3: CATSDPGGDGTQYF. The DNA is as follows: TGTGCCACCAGTGACCCGGGGGGTGACGGTACGCAGTATTTT.